The clone carrying this T cell receptor beta chain was seen a handful of times. This sample was taken from a study of T cells in Graves' hyperthyroidism and ophthalmopathy. Study-level background: Before treatment of any kind, peripheral blood was taken at initial diagnosis.

Amplified TCR beta CDR3 regions derived from RNA transcripts. An initial round of RT-PCR targeting the TCR CDR3 relied on the HTBI primer set. TCRdb redid the calling of the multiplex PCR reads with MiXCR, one entry per CDR3 protein. The sample contains some 370,000 distinct CDR3 sequences, around an eighth of which appear only once. Trimming left V 0 bases short and J 4 bases short, with 8 bases between. The CDR3 spans 14 residues. CDR1 is ENHRY and CDR2 is SYGVKD in the germline V gene. Clinical symptoms, serum thyroxine and TRAb, thyroid ultrasound and orbital computed tomography together formed the diagnostic basis.

The chain combines TRBV10-3 with TRBJ2-3, with a weak D call TRBD2 (5 bases). This receptor was taken from a man in his fifties or sixties with Graves' ophthalmopathy. Sample: blood. CDR3: CAISESRGADTQYF. DNA for the CDR3: TGTGCCATCAGTGAGTCCCGGGGTGCAGATACGCAGTATTTT.